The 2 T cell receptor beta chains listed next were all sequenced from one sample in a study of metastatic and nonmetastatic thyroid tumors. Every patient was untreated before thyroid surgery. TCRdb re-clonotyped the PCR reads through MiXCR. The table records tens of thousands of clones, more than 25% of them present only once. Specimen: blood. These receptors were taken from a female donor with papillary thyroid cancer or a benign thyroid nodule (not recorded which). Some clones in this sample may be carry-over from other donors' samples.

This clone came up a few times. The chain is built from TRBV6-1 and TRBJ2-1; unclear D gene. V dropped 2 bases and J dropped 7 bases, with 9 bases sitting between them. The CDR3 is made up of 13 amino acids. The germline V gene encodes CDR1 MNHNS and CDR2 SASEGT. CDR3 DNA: TGTGCCAGCAGTGAAATTTTGTTGAATGAGCAGTTCTTC. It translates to CASSEILLNEQFF.

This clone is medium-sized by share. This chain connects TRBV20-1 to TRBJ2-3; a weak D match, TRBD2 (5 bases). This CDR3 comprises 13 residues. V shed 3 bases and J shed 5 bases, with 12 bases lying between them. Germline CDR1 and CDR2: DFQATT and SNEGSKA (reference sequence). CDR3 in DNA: TGCAGTGCTAGCGGGGTTTCGGTAGATACGCAGTATTTT. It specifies CSASGVSVDTQYF.